What follows is one T cell receptor beta chain and its context. Its antigen remains unidentified. No clone much larger than this one lies a single base away; base qualities are absent. The data originate from a study of T cell changes during pregnancy in multiple sclerosis (dated by TCRdb to between 2019 and 2020). Broadly, across the study: The study looked at changes in the T cell repertoire across pregnancy in women with multiple sclerosis.

Preparation of the library involved the immunoSEQ multiplex PCR assay. TCRdb took over this immuneACCESS table, retaining in-frame rearrangements with V and J assigned. Such tables are incomplete; in checked studies, under half of the missing clones stem from an unresolved V gene, and the remainder is unexplained. The sample table lists tens of thousands of clones, roughly 93% of them with a count of one. Roughly 0.4% of the sample goes to the ten largest clones. From its cysteine to its phenylalanine, the CDR3 spans 14 amino acids. Only CDR3 DNA remains: 42 bases, in frame from the first base. Trimming takes 1 base off V and 7 bases off J; junction bases not matched to a gene: 9. For CDR1 and CDR2, the germline V gene lists SQVTM and ANQGSEA.

Here the chain combines TRBV29-1 and TRBJ1-2, and TRBD1 matches 7 of the central bases. Source: CD4+ T cells from peripheral blood mononuclear cells, taken in the second trimester of pregnancy. This TCR was recovered from a female donor with multiple sclerosis, enrolled in a pregnancy study. The CDR3 corresponds to CSVEGPTAGGGYTF. DNA sequence: TGCAGCGTTGAAGGCCCCACTGCAGGGGGTGGCTACACCTTC. Outside the CDR3, residues come from the reference TRBV29-1 and TRBJ1-2 proteins, so the full variable domain is: SAVISQKPSRDICQRGTSLTIQCQVDSQVTMMFWYRQQPGQSLTLIATANQGSEATYESGFVIDKFPISRPNLTFSTLTVSNMSPEDSSIYLCSVEGPTAGGGYTFGSGTRLTVV.